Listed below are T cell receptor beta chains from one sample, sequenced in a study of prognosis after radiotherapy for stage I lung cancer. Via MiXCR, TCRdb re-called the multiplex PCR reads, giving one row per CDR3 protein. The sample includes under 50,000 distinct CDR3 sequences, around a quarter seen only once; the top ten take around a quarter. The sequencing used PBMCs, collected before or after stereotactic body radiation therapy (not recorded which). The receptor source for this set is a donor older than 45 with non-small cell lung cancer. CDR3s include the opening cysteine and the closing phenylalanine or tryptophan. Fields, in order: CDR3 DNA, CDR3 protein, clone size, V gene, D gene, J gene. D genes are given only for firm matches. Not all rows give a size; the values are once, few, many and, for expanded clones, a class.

CDR3nt: TGTGCCAGCAGCGTAGGTTGGTCCAATGAGCAGCTCTTC
CDR3aa: CASSVGWSNEQLF
abundance: once
v_gene: TRBV9
d_gene: .
j_gene: TRBJ2-1

CDR3nt: TGTGCCAGCAGGGGGACTGGCTACACCTTC
CDR3aa: CASRGTGYTF
abundance: many
v_gene: TRBV3-1
d_gene: .
j_gene: TRBJ1-2

CDR3nt: TGTGCCAGTAGTACCGACGGTGGATCACCCCTCCACTTT
CDR3aa: CASSTDGGSPLHF
abundance: many
v_gene: TRBV19
d_gene: .
j_gene: TRBJ1-6

CDR3nt: TGTGCCAGCAGCCCGAGTAACGAGCAGTACTTC
CDR3aa: CASSPSNEQYF
abundance: many
v_gene: TRBV7-8
d_gene: .
j_gene: TRBJ2-7

CDR3nt: TGTGCCAGCAACTTGTGGGGGGCCACTGAAGCTTTCTTT
CDR3aa: CASNLWGATEAFF
abundance: many
v_gene: TRBV11-2
d_gene: .
j_gene: TRBJ1-1

CDR3nt: TGTGCCAGCAGAGGGACAGGGGGGAACAATTCACCCCTCCACTTT
CDR3aa: CASRGTGGNNSPLHF
abundance: many
v_gene: TRBV6-1
d_gene: TRBD1
j_gene: TRBJ1-6

CDR3nt: TGTGCCACCGCGACTAGCGGGAGGGCCGTGTACAGAGATACGCAGTATTTT
CDR3aa: CATATSGRAVYRDTQYF
abundance: many
v_gene: TRBV6-1
d_gene: TRBD2
j_gene: TRBJ2-3

CDR3nt: TGCGCCAGCAGCCCCTGGACAGTGGTCGACGAGCAGTACTTC
CDR3aa: CASSPWTVVDEQYF
abundance: .
v_gene: TRBV5-1
d_gene: .
j_gene: TRBJ2-7

CDR3nt: TGTGCCACCGAACAGGGTCTGTCCTACGAGCAGTACTTC
CDR3aa: CATEQGLSYEQYF
abundance: many
v_gene: TRBV28
d_gene: .
j_gene: TRBJ2-7

CDR3nt: TGCGCCAGCAGCGGTTACTCAGGGGACTATGGCTACACCTTC
CDR3aa: CASSGYSGDYGYTF
abundance: many
v_gene: TRBV5-1
d_gene: .
j_gene: TRBJ1-2

CDR3nt: TGCAGTGCTAGTCCGTTCGCTAGCGGGAGGGTGGGCAATGAGCAGTTCTTC
CDR3aa: CSASPFASGRVGNEQFF
abundance: many
v_gene: TRBV20-1
d_gene: TRBD2
j_gene: TRBJ2-1

CDR3nt: TGTGCCAGCAGCTTAGGATCAGGGTTAGTGACCCAGTACTTC
CDR3aa: CASSLGSGLVTQYF
abundance: many
v_gene: TRBV7-6
d_gene: .
j_gene: TRBJ2-5

CDR3nt: TGTTCCAGCTCTCAGGGAGGCACTGAAGCTTTCTTT
CDR3aa: CSSSQGGTEAFF
abundance: .
v_gene: TRBV5-4
d_gene: .
j_gene: TRBJ1-1

CDR3nt: TGCAGTGCTAGAGATCTTAAGGGGGCTGAAGCTTTCTTT
CDR3aa: CSARDLKGAEAFF
abundance: many
v_gene: TRBV20-1
d_gene: .
j_gene: TRBJ1-1

CDR3nt: TGTGCCAGCAGCCTGAATTCAGGATCAAATTCACCCCTCCACTTT
CDR3aa: CASSLNSGSNSPLHF
abundance: many
v_gene: TRBV3-1
d_gene: .
j_gene: TRBJ1-6

CDR3nt: TGTGCCAGCAGTTTATTCCCCGCAGCCGGGGGAAATCAGCCCCAGCATTTT
CDR3aa: CASSLFPAAGGNQPQHF
abundance: many
v_gene: TRBV28
d_gene: .
j_gene: TRBJ1-5